The 19 T cell receptor beta chains reported below all come from one sample, sequenced in a study of CD8+ T cells in alopecia areata. The authors extracted RNA and reverse transcribed it into cDNA as the sequencing template. TCRdb's table, derived via immunoSEQ multiplex PCR, lists solely in-frame clones and lacks some. This sample carries approximately 100,000 clones, 40% to 55% of them seen once, and the ten largest clones take about 0.79%. The sequencing input was CD4+ T cells sorted from blood. These receptors were collected from a human donor with alopecia areata.

The V call is TRBV29-1, the J call TRBJ2-1, with D possibly TRBD1 on 6 matching bases. This CDR3 has 14 amino acids. Germline loops: CDR1 SQVTM, CDR2 ANQGSEA. Trimming pared 1 base from V and 2 bases from J, leaving 9 bases between. As DNA, the CDR3 is TGCAGCGTTGAAGGTGGGGGCCCCTACAATGAGCAGTTCTTC. Translation: CSVEGGGPYNEQFF.

The genes are TRBV2 and TRBJ2-4; D gene uncertain. Trimming pared 1 base from V and 1 base from J, leaving 8 bases between. CDR1 and CDR2 from the germline V gene are SNHLY and FYNNEI. The CDR3 contains 15 residues. Here the CDR3 DNA reads TGTGCCAGCAGTGAAGTCCCCGGGGCCAAAAACATTCAGTACTTC. It translates to CASSEVPGAKNIQYF.

The gene calls are TRBV5-1 and TRBJ2-5; TRBD1 matches at 8 bases. V lost 5 bases and J lost 5; bases outside the gene matches: 8. CDR1 and CDR2 from the germline V gene are SGHRS and YFSETQ. CDR3 length: 14 amino acids. The DNA for the CDR3 is TGCGCCAGCAGTACCTCCGGGACAGGCGAGACCCAGTACTTC. Protein: CASSTSGTGETQYF.

V usage is TRBV14 and J usage is TRBJ1-2; D remains unclear. This CDR3 contains 15 residues. Germline CDR1 reads SGHDN; CDR2 reads FVKESK. V was clipped by 3 bases and J by 4 bases, with 15 bases between them. The CDR3 loop is CASSQFKGDFYGYTF. The CDR3 bases are TGTGCCAGCAGCCAGTTCAAGGGTGACTTCTATGGCTACACCTTC.

This clone appeared a few times. The chain joins TRBV29-1 to TRBJ2-2, with D unclear. The V end lost 3 bases, the J end lost 6 bases, and 8 bases lay between the germline ends. CDR3 length: 12 amino acids. The germline V gene encodes CDR1 SQVTM and CDR2 ANQGSEA. The CDR3 is CSVERSAGELFF. DNA of the CDR3: TGCAGCGTTGAGAGGAGCGCCGGGGAGCTGTTTTTT.

The chain joins TRBV20-1 to TRBJ1-2; D not resolved. Germline CDR1 and CDR2: DFQATT and SNEGSKA (reference sequence). V dropped 5 bases and J dropped 7 bases, with 11 bases sitting between them. This CDR3 has 11 residues. The CDR3 reads CSALLVVGYTF. Written as DNA, the CDR3 is TGCAGTGCTTTGTTGGTGGTTGGCTACACCTTC.

The chain recombines TRBV5-1 with TRBJ2-1, with a possible D match to TRBD2 (5 bases). The length of the CDR3 is 15 residues. Per germline, CDR1 SGHRS and CDR2 YFSETQ. Trimming shortened V by 4 bases and J by 5 bases, and 16 bases separated the two germline ends. Here the CDR3 reads CASSPGGLVNNEQFF. Here the CDR3 DNA reads TGCGCCAGCAGCCCAGGAGGCCTAGTGAACAATGAGCAGTTCTTC.

This clone appeared a few times. V gene TRBV19 combines with J gene TRBJ1-5; D unclear. Germline V gene sequence: CDR1 LNHDA, CDR2 SQIVND (reference sequence). The CDR3 consists of 12 residues. V lost 3 bases and J lost 8, with 8 bases in between. CDR3 sequence: CASSILEEPQHF. The DNA for the CDR3 is TGTGCCAGTAGTATTTTGGAAGAGCCCCAGCATTTT.

The chain couples TRBV30 to TRBJ1-5; D is unclear. The germline CDR1 and CDR2 sequences are GTSNPN and SVGIG (reference sequence). CDR3 size: 15 residues. Trimming removed 3 bases from V and 3 bases from J, with 15 bases in between. The CDR3 DNA reads TGTGCCTGGAGCGCCGGATCGAACCCCAATCAGCCCCAGCATTTT. Its protein is CAWSAGSNPNQPQHF. The variable domain in full, with the rest retrieved from reference TRBV30 and TRBJ1-5, is SQTIHQWPATLVQPVGSPLSLECTVEGTSNPNLYWYRQAAGRGLQLLFYSVGIGQISSEVPQNLSASRPQDRQFILSSKKLLLSDSGFYLCAWSAGSNPNQPQHFGDGTRLSIL.

The chain carries TRBV29-1 and TRBJ2-1, with a possible D match to TRBD1 (5 bases). The CDR3 is 13 residues long. The V end lost 1 base, the J end lost 5 bases, and 9 bases lay between the germline ends. Germline CDR1 reads SQVTM; CDR2 reads ANQGSEA. CDR3 sequence reads: CSVEALGHNEQFF. CDR3 bases: TGCAGCGTTGAAGCCTTGGGGCACAATGAGCAGTTCTTC.

The V gene is TRBV6-1, the J gene TRBJ2-2, with a tentative D call TRBD1 (5 bases). Germline V CDR1 and CDR2: MNHNS, SASEGT. V gave up 4 bases and J gave up 5 bases, with 11 bases separating them. This CDR3 spans 14 amino acids. The CDR3 nucleotides are TGTGCCAGCAGTGCCGGACAATTTACCGGGGAGCTGTTTTTT. The encoded protein is CASSAGQFTGELFF.

CDR3 DNA sequence: TGCGCCAGCAGCTCATCGACTGCGCCCACAGATACGCAGTATTTT. It yields the protein CASSSSTAPTDTQYF. The rearrangement uses TRBV5-1 and TRBJ2-3; unclear D gene. The germline V gene encodes CDR1 SGHRS and CDR2 YFSETQ. The V gene lost 3 bases and the J gene lost 2 bases, with 13 bases spanning the gap. The CDR3 has 15 amino acids. The whole variable domain, remainder taken from reference TRBV5-1 and TRBJ2-3, is KAGVTQTPRYLIKTRGQQVTLSCSPISGHRSVSWYQQTPGQGLQFLFEYFSETQRNKGNFPGRFSGRQFSNSRSEMNVSTLELGDSALYLCASSSSTAPTDTQYFGPGTRLTVL.

The V gene is TRBV29-1, the J gene TRBJ2-7; 7 bases are shared with TRBD1. V trimming: 2 bases; J trimming: 2 bases; junction bases outside the gene matches: 6. The V gene's germline CDR1 is SQVTM and CDR2 ANQGSEA. This CDR3 contains 14 residues. CDR3 DNA: TGCAGCGTTGAAAAAACAGGGGTCACCTACGAGCAGTACTTC. It specifies CSVEKTGVTYEQYF.

Only a few counts were recorded for this clone. The chain has TRBV29-1 and TRBJ2-3, with TRBD1 as a possible D gene (6 bases). CDR1 SQVTM and CDR2 ANQGSEA come from the germline V gene. Trimming pared 7 bases from V and 4 bases from J, leaving 6 bases between. The CDR3 is 10 residues long. The CDR3 sequence is CSGGPDTQYF. The CDR3 DNA follows: TGCAGCGGGGGGCCAGATACGCAGTATTTT.

The gene calls are TRBV2 and TRBJ2-3, with D perhaps matching TRBD2 (6 bases). Trimming removed 7 bases at V and 2 bases at J, with 10 bases between. The V gene's germline CDR1 is SNHLY and CDR2 FYNNEI. This CDR3 is 13 amino acids long. The CDR3 loop is CASIREPTDTQYF. CDR3 in DNA: TGTGCCAGCATCCGGGAGCCCACAGATACGCAGTATTTT.

This clone was picked up a small number of times. The gene calls are TRBV29-1 and TRBJ2-1; perhaps TRBD2 as D (5 bases). Germline V lookup: CDR1 SQVTM, CDR2 ANQGSEA. The V gene lost 4 bases and the J gene lost 1 base, with 5 bases spanning the gap. The CDR3 has 12 residues. CDR3: CSVGGSYNEQFF. DNA for the CDR3: TGCAGCGTTGGAGGGTCCTACAATGAGCAGTTCTTC.

This chain uses TRBV29-1 with TRBJ2-3; 7 bases match TRBD2. Per the germline V gene, CDR1 is SQVTM and CDR2 is ANQGSEA. The ends lost 2 bases at V and 0 bases at J; junction bases unmatched: 2. The CDR3 loop spans 14 amino acids. The chain's CDR3 is CSVERRGSTDTQYF. In DNA, the CDR3 is TGCAGCGTTGAAAGGCGGGGGAGCACAGATACGCAGTATTTT.

This clone was counted between two and nine times. The chain is built from TRBV7-2 and TRBJ2-2, with 8 bases fitting TRBD2. Germline-derived CDR1 and CDR2 are SGHTA and FQGNSA. The V and J ends lost 4 bases and 3 bases, in that order; junction bases with no gene match: 7. The CDR3 spans 16 residues. DNA of the CDR3: TGTGCCAGCAGCTATACGGGACTAGGGTACACCGGGGAGCTGTTTTTT. It specifies CASSYTGLGYTGELFF.

In this sample, this clone turned up a few times. CDR3 region: CASSLSQVGLTQYF. The CDR3 DNA reads TGTGCCAGCAGCTTATCCCAGGTTGGGCTTACGCAGTATTTT. The genes are TRBV7-8 and TRBJ2-3; D call uncertain. Germline V lookup: CDR1 SGHVS, CDR2 FQNEAQ. The CDR3 is 14 amino acids. Trimming stripped 2 bases from V and 8 bases from J, with 14 bases between.